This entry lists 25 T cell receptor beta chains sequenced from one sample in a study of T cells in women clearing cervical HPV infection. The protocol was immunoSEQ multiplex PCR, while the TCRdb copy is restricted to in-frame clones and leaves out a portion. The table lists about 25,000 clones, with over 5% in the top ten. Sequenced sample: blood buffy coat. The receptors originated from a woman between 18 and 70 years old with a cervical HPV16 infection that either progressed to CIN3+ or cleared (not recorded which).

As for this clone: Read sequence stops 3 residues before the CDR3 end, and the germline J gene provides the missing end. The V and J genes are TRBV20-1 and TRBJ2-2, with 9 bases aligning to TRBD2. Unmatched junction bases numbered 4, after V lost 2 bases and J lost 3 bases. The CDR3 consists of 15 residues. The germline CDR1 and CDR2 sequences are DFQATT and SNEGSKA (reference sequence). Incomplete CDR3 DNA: TGCAGTGCTAGATATGCGGGAGGGTACACCGGGGAG. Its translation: CSARYAGGYTGE. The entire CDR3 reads CSARYAGGYTGELFF.

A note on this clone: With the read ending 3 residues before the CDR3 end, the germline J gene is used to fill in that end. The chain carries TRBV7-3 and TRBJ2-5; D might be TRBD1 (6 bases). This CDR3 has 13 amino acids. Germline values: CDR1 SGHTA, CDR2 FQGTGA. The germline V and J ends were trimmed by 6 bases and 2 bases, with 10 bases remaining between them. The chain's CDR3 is CASSRDRQETQYF. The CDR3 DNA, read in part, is TGTGCCAGCAGTCGAGACAGGCAAGAGACC.

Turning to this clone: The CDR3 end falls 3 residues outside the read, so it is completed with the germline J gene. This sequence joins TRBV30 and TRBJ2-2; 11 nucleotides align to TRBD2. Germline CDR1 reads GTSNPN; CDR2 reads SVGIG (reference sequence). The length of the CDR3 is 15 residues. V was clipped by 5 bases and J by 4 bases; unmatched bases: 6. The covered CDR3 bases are TGTGCCTGGGTTAGCGGGAGGGGAGTCACCGGGGAG. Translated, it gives CAWVSGRGVTGE. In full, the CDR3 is CAWVSGRGVTGELFF.

CDR3 sequence: CASGTGVYYEQYF. Incomplete CDR3 DNA: TGTGCCAGCGGGACAGGGGTTTACTACGAG. This chain uses TRBV28 with TRBJ2-7; TRBD1 matches at 10 bases. The read is 3 residues too short to cover the CDR3 end, so that end is filled in from the germline J gene. The germline CDR1 and CDR2 sequences are MDHEN and SYDVKM. The V gene end was trimmed by 8 bases and the J gene end by 3 bases; junction bases not matched to a gene: 4. This CDR3 has 13 amino acids.

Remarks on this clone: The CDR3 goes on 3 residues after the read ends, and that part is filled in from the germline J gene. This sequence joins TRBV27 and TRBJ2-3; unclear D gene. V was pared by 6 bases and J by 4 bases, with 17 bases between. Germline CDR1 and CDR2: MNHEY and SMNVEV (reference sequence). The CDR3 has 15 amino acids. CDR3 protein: CASSPLITVSDTQYF. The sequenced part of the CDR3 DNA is TGTGCCAGCAGCCCCCTTATTACAGTATCAGATACG.

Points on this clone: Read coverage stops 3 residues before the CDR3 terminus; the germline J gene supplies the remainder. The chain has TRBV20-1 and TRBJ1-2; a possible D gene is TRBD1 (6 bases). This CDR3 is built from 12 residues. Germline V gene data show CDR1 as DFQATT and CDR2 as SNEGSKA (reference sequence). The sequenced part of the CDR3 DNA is TGCAGTGTTATCACAGGGAGGGAGACC. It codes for CSVITGRET. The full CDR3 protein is CSVITGRETYTF.

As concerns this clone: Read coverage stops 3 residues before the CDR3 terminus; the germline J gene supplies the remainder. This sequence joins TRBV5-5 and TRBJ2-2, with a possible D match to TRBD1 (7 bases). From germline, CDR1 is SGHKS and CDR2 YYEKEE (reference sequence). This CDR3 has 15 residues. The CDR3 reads CASSETGTAGEKLFF. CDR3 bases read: TGTGCCAGCAGCGAGACCGGGACAGCGGGCGAAAAG.

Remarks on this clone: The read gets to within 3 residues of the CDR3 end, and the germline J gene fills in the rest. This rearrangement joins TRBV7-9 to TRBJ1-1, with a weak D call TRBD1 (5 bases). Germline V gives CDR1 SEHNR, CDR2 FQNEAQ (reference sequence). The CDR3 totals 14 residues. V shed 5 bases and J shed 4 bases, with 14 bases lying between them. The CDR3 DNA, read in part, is TGTGCCAGCAGCCCAGGGTCCTCGAGCACTGAA. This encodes CASSPGSSSTE. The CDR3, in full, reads CASSPGSSSTEAFF. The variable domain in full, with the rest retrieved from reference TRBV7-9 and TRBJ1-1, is DTGVSQNPRHKITKRGQNVTFRCDPISEHNRLYWYRQTLGQGPEFLTYFQNEAQLEKSRLLSDRFSAERPKGSFSTLEIQRTEQGDSAMYLCASSPGSSSTEAFFGQGTRLTVV.

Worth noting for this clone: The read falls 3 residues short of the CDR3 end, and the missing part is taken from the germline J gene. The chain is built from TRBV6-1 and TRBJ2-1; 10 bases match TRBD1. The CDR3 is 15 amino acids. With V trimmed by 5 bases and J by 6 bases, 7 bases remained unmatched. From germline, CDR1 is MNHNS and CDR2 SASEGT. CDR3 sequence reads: CASSKGQGVGNEQFF. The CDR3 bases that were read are TGTGCCAGCAGTAAAGGACAGGGGGTTGGCAATGAG.

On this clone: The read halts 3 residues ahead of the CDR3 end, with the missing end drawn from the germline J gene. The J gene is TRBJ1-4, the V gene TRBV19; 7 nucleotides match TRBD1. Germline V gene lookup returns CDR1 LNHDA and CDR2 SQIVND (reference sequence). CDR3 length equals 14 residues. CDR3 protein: CASSIPQGNSPLFF. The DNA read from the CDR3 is TGTGCCAGTAGTATCCCACAGGGGAATTCACCA.

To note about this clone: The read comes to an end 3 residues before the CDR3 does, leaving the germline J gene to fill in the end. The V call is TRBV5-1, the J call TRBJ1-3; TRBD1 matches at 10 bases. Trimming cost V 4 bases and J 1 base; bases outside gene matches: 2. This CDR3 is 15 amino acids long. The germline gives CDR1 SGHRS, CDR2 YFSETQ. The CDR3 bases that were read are TGCGCCAGCAGCGCGGGACAGGGGTCTGGAAACACC. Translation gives CASSAGQGSGNT. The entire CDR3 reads CASSAGQGSGNTIYF.

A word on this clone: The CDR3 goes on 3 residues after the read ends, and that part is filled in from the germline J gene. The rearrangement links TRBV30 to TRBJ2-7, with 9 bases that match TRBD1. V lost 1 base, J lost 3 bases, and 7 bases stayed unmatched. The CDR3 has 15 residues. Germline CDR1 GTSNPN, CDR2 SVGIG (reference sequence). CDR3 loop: CAWSGDRASLYEQYF. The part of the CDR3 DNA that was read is TGTGCCTGGAGTGGGGACAGGGCGAGTCTCTACGAG.

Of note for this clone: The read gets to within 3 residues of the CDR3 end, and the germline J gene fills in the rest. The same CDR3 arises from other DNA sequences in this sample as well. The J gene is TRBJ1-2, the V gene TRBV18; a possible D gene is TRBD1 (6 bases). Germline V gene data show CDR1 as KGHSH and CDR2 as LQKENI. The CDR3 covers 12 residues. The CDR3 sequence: CASSPLQGGYTF. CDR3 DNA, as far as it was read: TGTGCCAGCTCACCGTTACAGGGAGGG. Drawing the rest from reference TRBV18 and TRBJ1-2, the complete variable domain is NAGVMQNPRHLVRRRGQEARLRCSPMKGHSHVYWYRQLPEEGLKFMVYLQKENIIDESGMPKERFSAEFPKEGPSILRIQQVVRGDSAAYFCASSPLQGGYTFGSGTRLTVV.

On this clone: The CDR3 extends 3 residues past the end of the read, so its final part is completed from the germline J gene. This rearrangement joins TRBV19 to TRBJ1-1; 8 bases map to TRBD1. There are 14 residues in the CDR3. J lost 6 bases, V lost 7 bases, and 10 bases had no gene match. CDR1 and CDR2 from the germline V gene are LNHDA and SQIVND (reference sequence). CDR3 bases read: TGTGCCAGTATCGGCCGGGACAGGCGATCTGAA. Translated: CASIGRDRRSE. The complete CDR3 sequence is CASIGRDRRSEAFF.

The DNA read from the CDR3 is TGTGCCAGCTCAGGGGACAGGCACAATGAC. Translated, it gives CASSGDRHND. The complete CDR3 protein is CASSGDRHNDYTF. The chain is built from TRBV18 and TRBJ1-2; 8 bases map to TRBD1. The read ends 3 residues before the CDR3 terminus; that terminus is restored from the germline J gene. The CDR3 totals 13 residues. The germline gives CDR1 KGHSH, CDR2 LQKENI.

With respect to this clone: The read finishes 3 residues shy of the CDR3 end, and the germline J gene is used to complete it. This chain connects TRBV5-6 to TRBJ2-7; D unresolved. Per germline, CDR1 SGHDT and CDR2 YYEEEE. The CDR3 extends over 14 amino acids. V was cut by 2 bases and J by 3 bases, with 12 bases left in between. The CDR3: CASSFRSNSYEQYF. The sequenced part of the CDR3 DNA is TGTGCCAGCAGCTTTCGAAGTAATAGCTACGAG.

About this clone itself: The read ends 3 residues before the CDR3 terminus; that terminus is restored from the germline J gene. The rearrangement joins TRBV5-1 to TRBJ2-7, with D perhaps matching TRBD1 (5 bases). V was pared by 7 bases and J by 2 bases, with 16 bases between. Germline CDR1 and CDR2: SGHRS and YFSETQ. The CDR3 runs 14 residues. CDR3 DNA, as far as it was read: TGCGCCAGCGGTACAGGAAATTTCCCCTACGAG. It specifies CASGTGNFPYE. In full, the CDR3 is CASGTGNFPYEQYF.

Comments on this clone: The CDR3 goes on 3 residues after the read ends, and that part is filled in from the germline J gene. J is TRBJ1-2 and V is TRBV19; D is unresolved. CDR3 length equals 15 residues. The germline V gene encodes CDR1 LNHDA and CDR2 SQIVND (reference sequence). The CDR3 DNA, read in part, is TGTGCCAGTAGTATGCGGCGGGGAATAACAGATACC. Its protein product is CASSMRRGITDT. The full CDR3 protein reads CASSMRRGITDTYTF.

CDR3: CSAPSRTQETQYF. The covered CDR3 bases are TGCAGTGCTCCATCCCGAACTCAAGAGACC. V usage is TRBV20-1 and J usage is TRBJ2-5; D unresolved. The CDR3 end is not reached by the read, which stops 3 residues before it; the germline J gene fills it in. The germline CDR1 and CDR2 sequences are DFQATT and SNEGSKA (reference sequence). Trimming removed 5 bases from V and 2 bases from J, with 12 bases in between. The CDR3 spans 13 residues.

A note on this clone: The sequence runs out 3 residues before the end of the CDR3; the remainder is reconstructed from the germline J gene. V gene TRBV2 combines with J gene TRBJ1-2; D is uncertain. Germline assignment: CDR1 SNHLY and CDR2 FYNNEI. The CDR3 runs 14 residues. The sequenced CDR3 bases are TGTGCCAGCAGTGATGCTAGCGGGATAAACGAC. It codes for CASSDASGIND. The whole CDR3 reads CASSDASGINDYTF. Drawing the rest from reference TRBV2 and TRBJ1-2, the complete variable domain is EPEVTQTPSHQVTQMGQEVILRCVPISNHLYFYWYRQILGQKVEFLVSFYNNEISEKSEIFDDQFSVERPDGSNFTLKIRSTKLEDSAMYFCASSDASGINDYTFGSGTRLTVV.

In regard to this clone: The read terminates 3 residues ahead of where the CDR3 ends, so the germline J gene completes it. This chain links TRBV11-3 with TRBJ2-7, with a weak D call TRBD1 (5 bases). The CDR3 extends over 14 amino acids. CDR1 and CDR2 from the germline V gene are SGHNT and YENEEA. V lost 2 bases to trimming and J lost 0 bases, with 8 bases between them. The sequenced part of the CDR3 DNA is TGTGCCAGCAGCTTACAGGGATACTCCTACGAG. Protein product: CASSLQGYSYE. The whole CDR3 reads CASSLQGYSYEQYF.

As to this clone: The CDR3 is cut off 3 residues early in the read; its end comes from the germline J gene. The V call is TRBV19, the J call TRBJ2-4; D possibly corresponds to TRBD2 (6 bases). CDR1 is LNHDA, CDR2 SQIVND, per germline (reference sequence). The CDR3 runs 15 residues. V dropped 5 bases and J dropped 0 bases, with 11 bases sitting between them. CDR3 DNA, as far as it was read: TGTGCCAGTAGTCCACAACTAGCAGCCAAAAACATT. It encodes CASSPQLAAKNI. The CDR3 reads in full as CASSPQLAAKNIQYF.

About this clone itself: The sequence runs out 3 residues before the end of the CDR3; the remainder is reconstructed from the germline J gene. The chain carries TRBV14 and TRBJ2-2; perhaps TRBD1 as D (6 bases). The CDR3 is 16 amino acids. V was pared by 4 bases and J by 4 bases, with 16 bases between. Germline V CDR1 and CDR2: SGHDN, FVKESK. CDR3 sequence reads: CASSRRGSEGTGELFF. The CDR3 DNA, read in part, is TGTGCCAGCAGCCGCAGGGGATCCGAGGGCACCGGGGAG.

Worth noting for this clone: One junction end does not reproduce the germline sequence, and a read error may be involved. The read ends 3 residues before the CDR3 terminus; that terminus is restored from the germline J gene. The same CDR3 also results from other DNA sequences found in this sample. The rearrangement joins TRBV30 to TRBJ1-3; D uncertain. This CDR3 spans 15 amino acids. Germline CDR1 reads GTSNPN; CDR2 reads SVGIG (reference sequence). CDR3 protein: CAWSATYSSGNTIYF. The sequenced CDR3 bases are TGTGCCTGGAGTGCCACTTACAGCTCTGGAAACACA.

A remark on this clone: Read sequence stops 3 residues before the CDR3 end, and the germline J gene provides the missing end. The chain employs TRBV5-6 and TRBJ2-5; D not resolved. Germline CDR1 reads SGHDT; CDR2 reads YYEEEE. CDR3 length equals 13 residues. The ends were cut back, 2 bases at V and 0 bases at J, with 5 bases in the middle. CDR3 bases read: TGTGCCAGCAGCTTCAGAGACCAAGAGACC. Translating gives CASSFRDQET. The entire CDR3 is CASSFRDQETQYF.